The clone carrying this T cell receptor beta chain has just a few counts. CDR1 is SEHNR and CDR2 is FQNEAQ in the germline V gene (reference sequence). The CDR3 runs 14 residues. J gave up 8 bases and V 5 bases, and 10 bases lay outside the gene matches. These donors, healthy bone marrow donors, were studied. Donors showed nominal health when sampled, although they likely had unrecorded immune exposures. Amplification used 60 Vbeta primers and 13 Jbeta primers. The table came from immunoSEQ multiplex PCR; TCRdb's copy has only in-frame clones and leaves some out. The sample carries about 200,000 clones, 77% recorded once. The entry originates in a study of cytomegalovirus exposure and HLA in healthy donors.

This clonotype was obtained from a woman under 40 in good health and CMV-seropositive. V is TRBV7-9 and J is TRBJ1-2; 8 nucleotides match TRBD1. Material: PBMCs. CDR3 loop: CASSVDRGARGYTF. In DNA form, the CDR3 reads TGTGCCAGCAGCGTCGACAGGGGCGCGAGAGGCTACACCTTC.